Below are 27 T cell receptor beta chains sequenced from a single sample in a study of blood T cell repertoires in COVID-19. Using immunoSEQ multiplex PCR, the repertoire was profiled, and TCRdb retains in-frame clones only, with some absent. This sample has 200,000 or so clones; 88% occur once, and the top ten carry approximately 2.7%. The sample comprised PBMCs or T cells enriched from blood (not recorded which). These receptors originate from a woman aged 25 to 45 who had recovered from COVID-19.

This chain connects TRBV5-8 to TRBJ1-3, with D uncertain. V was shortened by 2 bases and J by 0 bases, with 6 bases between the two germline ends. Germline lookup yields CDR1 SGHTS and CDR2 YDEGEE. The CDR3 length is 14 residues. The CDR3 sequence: CASSFMSSGNTIYF. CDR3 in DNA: TGTGCCAGCAGCTTCATGAGCTCTGGAAACACCATATATTTT.

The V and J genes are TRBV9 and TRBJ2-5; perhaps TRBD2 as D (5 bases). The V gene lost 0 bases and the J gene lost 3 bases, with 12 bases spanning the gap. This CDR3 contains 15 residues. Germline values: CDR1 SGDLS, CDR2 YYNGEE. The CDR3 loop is CASSVDPSLEETQYF. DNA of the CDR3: TGTGCCAGCAGCGTAGATCCTAGCTTGGAAGAGACCCAGTACTTC. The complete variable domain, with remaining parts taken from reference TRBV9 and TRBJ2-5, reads DSGVTQTPKHLITATGQRVTLRCSPRSGDLSVYWYQQSLDQGLQFLIQYYNGEERAKGNILERFSAQQFPDLHSELNLSSLELGDSALYFCASSVDPSLEETQYFGPGTRLLVL.

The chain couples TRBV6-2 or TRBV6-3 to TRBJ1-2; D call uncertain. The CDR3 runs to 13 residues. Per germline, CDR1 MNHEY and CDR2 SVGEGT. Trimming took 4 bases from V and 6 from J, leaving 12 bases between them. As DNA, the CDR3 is TGTGCCAGCAGTTTTTATTCGGTGGATGGCTACACCTTC. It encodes CASSFYSVDGYTF.

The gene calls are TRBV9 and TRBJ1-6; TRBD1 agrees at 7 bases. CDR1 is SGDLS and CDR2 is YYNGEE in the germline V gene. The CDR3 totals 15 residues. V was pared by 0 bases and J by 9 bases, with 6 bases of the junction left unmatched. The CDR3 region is CASSVDQGTASPLHF. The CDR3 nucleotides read TGTGCCAGCAGCGTAGATCAGGGGACAGCTTCACCCCTCCACTTT.

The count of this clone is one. CDR3 in amino acids: CASSGQGTGRTFF. The CDR3 DNA is TGTGCCAGCAGTGGACAGGGGACAGGGCGGACTTTCTTT. The rearrangement links TRBV6-2 or TRBV6-3 to TRBJ1-1; 9 bases line up with TRBD1. Germline CDR1 is MNHEY and CDR2 is SVGEGT. V shed 5 bases and J 12 bases; nucleotides not matched to a gene: 10. The CDR3 totals 13 residues.

The CDR3 here is CASSSLRRQGRHYGYTF. The CDR3 DNA reads as TGTGCCAGCAGCTCCCTTAGGAGACAGGGCCGCCACTATGGCTACACCTTC. The chain joins TRBV5-4 to TRBJ1-2; TRBD1 aligns across 7 bases. The length of the CDR3 is 17 residues. Per germline, CDR1 SGHNT and CDR2 YYREEE (reference sequence). V shed 3 bases and J 3 bases; nucleotides not matched to a gene: 14.

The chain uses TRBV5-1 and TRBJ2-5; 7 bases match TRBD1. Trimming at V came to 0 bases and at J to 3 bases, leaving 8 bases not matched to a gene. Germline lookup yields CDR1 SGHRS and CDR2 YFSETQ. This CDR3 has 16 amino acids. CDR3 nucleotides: TGCGCCAGCAGCTTGGTCGGGACAGATAAAGAAGAGACCCAGTACTTC. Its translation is CASSLVGTDKEETQYF.

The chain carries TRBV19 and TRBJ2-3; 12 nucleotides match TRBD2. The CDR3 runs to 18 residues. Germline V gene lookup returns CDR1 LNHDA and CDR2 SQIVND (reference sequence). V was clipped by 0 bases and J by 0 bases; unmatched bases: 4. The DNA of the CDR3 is TGTGCCAGTAGTATAGAAGGACTAGCGGGAAGTAGCACAGATACGCAGTATTTT. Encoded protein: CASSIEGLAGSSTDTQYF.

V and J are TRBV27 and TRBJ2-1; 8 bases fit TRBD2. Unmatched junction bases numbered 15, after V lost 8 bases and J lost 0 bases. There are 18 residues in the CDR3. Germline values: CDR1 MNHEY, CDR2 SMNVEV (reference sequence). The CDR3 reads CASRPFLSTSASYNEQFF. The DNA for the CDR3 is TGTGCCAGCCGACCGTTTTTATCGACTAGCGCCTCCTACAATGAGCAGTTCTTC.

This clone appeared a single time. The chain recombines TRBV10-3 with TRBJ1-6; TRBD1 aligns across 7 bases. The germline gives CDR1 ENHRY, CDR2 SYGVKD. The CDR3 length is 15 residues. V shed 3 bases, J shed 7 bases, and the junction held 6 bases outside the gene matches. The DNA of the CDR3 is TGTGCCATCAGTGAAGAAAGACAGGGCAATTCACCCCTCCACTTT. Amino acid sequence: CAISEERQGNSPLHF.

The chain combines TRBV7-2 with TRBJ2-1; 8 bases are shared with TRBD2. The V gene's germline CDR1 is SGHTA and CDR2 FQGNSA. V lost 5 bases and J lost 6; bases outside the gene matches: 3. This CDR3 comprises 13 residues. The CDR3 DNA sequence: TGTGCCAGCAGCCTCGGACTAGCCAATGAGCAGTTCTTC. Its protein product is CASSLGLANEQFF.

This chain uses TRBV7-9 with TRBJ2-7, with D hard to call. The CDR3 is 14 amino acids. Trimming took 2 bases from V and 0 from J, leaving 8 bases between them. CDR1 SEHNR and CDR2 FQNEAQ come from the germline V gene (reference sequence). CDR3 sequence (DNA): TGTGCCAGCAGCTTAAGTCTCAGCTCCTACGAGCAGTACTTC. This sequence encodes CASSLSLSSYEQYF.

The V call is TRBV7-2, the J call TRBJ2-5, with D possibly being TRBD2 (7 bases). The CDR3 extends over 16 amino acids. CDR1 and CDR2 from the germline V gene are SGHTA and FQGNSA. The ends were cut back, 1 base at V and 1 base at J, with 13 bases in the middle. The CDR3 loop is CASSLDEGGLQETQYF. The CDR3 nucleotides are TGTGCCAGCAGCTTAGATGAGGGGGGGCTCCAAGAGACCCAGTACTTC.

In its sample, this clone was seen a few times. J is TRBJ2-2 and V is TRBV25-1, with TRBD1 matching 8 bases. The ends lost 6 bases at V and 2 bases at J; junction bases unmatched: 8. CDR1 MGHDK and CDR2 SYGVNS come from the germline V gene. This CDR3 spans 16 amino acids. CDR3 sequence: CASRDIQGGNTGELFF. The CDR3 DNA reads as TGTGCCAGCAGAGACATACAGGGGGGAAACACCGGGGAGCTGTTTTTT.

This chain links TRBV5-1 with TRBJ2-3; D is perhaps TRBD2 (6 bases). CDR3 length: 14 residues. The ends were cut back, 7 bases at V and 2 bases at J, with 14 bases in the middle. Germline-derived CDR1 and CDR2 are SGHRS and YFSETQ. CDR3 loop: CASRRDWSTDTQYF. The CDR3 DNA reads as TGCGCCAGCCGCCGGGACTGGTCCACAGATACGCAGTATTTT.

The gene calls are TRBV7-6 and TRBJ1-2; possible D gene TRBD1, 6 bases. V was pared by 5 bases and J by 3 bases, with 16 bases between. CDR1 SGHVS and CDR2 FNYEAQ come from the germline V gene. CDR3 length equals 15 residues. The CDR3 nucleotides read TGTGCCAGCAGCCCGAACAGGGTCCGGGACTATGGCTACACCTTC. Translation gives CASSPNRVRDYGYTF. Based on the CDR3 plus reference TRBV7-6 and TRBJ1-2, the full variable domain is GAGVSQSPRYKVTKRGQDVALRCDPISGHVSLYWYRQALGQGPEFLTYFNYEAQQDKSGLPNDRFSAERPEGSISTLTIQRTEQRDSAMYRCASSPNRVRDYGYTFGSGTRLTVV.

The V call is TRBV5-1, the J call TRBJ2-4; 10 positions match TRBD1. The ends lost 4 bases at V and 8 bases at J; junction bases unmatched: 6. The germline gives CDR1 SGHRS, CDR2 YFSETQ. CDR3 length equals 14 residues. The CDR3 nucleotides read TGCGCCAGCAGCACGGACAGGGGGATGTACATTCAGTACTTC. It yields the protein CASSTDRGMYIQYF.

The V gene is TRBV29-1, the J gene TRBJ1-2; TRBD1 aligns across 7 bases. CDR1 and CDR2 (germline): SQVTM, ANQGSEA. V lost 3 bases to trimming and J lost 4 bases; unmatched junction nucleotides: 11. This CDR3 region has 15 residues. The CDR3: CSVEPHSTGTYGYTF. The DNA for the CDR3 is TGCAGCGTTGAGCCGCACTCGACAGGGACCTATGGCTACACCTTC.

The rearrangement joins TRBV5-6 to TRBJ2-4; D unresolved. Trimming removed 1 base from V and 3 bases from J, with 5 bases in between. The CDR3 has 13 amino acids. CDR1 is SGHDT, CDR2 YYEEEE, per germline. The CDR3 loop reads CASSLLVKNIQYF. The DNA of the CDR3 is TGTGCCAGCAGCTTGCTCGTCAAAAACATTCAGTACTTC.

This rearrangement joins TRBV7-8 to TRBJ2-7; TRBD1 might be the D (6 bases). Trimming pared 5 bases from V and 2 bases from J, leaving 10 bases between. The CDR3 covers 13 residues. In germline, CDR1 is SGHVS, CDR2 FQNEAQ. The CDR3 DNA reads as TGTGCCAGCAGCGCGGACAGAACCTACGAGCAGTACTTC. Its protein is CASSADRTYEQYF.

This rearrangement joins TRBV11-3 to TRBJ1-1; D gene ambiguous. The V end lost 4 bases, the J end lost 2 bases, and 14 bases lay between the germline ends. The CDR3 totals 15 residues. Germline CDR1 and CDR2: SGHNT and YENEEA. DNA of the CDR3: TGTGCCAGCAGCTATCATTTTACAAACAACACTGAAGCTTTCTTT. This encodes CASSYHFTNNTEAFF.

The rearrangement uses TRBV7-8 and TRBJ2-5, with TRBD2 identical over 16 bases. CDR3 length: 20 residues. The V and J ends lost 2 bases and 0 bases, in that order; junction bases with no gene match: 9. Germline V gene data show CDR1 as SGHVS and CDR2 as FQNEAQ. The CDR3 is CASSLPPPGLAGGYQETQYF. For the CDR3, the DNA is TGTGCCAGCAGCTTACCTCCCCCGGGACTAGCGGGGGGGTACCAAGAGACCCAGTACTTC.

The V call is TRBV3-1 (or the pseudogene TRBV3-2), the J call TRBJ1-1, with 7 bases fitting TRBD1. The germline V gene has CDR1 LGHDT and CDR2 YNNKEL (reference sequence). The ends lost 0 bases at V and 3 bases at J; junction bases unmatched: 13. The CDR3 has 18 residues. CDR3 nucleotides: TGTGCCAGCAGCCAAGATTTACAGGGGAGCGTTTTTGACACTGAAGCTTTCTTT. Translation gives CASSQDLQGSVFDTEAFF.

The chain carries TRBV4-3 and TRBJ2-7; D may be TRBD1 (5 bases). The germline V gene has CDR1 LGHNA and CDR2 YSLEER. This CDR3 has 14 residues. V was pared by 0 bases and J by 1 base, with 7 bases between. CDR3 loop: CASSQDAGSYEQYF. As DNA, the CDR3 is TGCGCCAGCAGCCAAGATGCAGGGTCCTACGAGCAGTACTTC.

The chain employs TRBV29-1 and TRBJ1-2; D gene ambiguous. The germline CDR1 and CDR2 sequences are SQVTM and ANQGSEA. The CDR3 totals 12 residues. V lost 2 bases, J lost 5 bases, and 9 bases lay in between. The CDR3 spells CSVEIPGYGYTF. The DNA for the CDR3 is TGCAGCGTTGAAATCCCGGGGTATGGCTACACCTTC. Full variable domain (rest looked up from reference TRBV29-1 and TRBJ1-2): SAVISQKPSRDICQRGTSLTIQCQVDSQVTMMFWYRQQPGQSLTLIATANQGSEATYESGFVIDKFPISRPNLTFSTLTVSNMSPEDSSIYLCSVEIPGYGYTFGSGTRLTVV.

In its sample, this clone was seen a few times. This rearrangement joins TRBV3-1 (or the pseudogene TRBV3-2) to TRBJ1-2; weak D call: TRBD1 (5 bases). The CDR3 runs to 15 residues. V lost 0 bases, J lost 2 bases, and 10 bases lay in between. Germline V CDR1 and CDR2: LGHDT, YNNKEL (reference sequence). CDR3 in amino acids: CASSQDRVLNYGYTF. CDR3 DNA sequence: TGTGCCAGCAGCCAAGACAGGGTTCTAAACTATGGCTACACCTTC.

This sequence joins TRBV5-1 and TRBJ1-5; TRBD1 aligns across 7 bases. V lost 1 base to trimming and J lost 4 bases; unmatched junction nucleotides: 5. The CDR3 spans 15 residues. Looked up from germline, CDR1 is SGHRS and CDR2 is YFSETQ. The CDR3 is CASSLMGQQNQPQHF. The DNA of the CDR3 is TGCGCCAGCAGCTTGATGGGACAGCAGAATCAGCCCCAGCATTTT.